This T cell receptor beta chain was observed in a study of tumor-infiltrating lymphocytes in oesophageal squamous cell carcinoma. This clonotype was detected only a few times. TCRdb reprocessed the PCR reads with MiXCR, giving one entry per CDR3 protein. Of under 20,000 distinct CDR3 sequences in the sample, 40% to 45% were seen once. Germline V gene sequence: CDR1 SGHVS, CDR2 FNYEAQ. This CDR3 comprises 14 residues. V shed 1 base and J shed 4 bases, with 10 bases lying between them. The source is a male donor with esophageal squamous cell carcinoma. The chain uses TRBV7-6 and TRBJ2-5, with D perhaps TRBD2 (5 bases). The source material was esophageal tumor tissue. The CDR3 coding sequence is TGTGCCAGCAGCTTAGGTGTAGCGTCAGAGACCCAGTACTTC. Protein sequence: CASSLGVASETQYF. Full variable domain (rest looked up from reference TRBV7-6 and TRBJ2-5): GAGVSQSPRYKVTKRGQDVALRCDPISGHVSLYWYRQALGQGPEFLTYFNYEAQQDKSGLPNDRFSAERPEGSISTLTIQRTEQRDSAMYRCASSLGVASETQYFGPGTRLLVL.